A single sample is the source of the 5 T cell receptor beta chains below, sequenced in a study of early T cells in non-severe SARS-CoV-2 infection. TCRdb processed the 5' RACE reads anew with MiXCR; each CDR3 protein has one entry. The sample consists of more than 55,000 distinct CDR3 sequences, about 4.6% of them appearing once. The source was whole blood, collected at baseline. The receptors were sampled from an adult who was a healthcare worker with PCR-confirmed SARS-CoV-2 infection or an uninfected control (not recorded which). The donor label of this sample is uncertain.

This clonotype occurred many times. The V and J genes are TRBV6-2 or TRBV6-3 and TRBJ1-3; the D gene is possibly TRBD1 (5 bases). Germline CDR1 reads MNHEY; CDR2 reads SVGEGT. This CDR3 is built from 16 residues. Trimming cost V 3 bases and J 4 bases, with 16 bases left between them. CDR3 sequence: CASSYYSGKSGNTIYF. The DNA for the CDR3 is TGTGCCAGCAGTTATTACTCAGGGAAGTCGGGAAACACCATATATTTT.

This clonotype was observed at least ten times. The CDR3: CASIPGQGRTRSYEQYF. The CDR3 coding sequence is TGTGCCAGCATCCCGGGACAGGGAAGGACCAGATCCTACGAGCAGTACTTC. The chain couples TRBV2 to TRBJ2-7, with TRBD1 identical over 9 bases. V shed 7 bases, J shed 1 base, and the junction held 14 bases outside the gene matches. Germline V gene data show CDR1 as SNHLY and CDR2 as FYNNEI. There are 17 residues in the CDR3.

This clonotype was picked up a small number of times. The genes are TRBV7-2 and TRBJ1-4; unclear D gene. The germline V gene encodes CDR1 SGHTA and CDR2 FQGNSA. Trimming shortened V by 5 bases and J by 4 bases, and 14 bases separated the two germline ends. CDR3 length: 15 residues. The CDR3 DNA reads as TGTGCCAGCAGCCATGGCGGGGAATTTAATGAAAAACTGTTTTTT. Protein product: CASSHGGEFNEKLFF.

This clonotype has only a few counts. The V and J genes are TRBV7-8 and TRBJ2-4; weak D call: TRBD1 (5 bases). CDR3 length equals 14 residues. The germline V gene has CDR1 SGHVS and CDR2 FQNEAQ. V dropped 5 bases and J dropped 0 bases, with 8 bases sitting between them. The CDR3 spells CASSQTVAKNIQYF. CDR3 nucleotide sequence: TGTGCCAGCAGCCAGACAGTAGCCAAAAACATTCAGTACTTC.

This clonotype was recorded at least ten times. The gene calls are TRBV9 and TRBJ2-5; TRBD1 might be the D (5 bases). V gave up 3 bases and J gave up 2 bases, with 17 bases separating them. Looked up from germline, CDR1 is SGDLS and CDR2 is YYNGEE. This CDR3 contains 16 residues. Written as DNA, the CDR3 is TGTGCCAGCAGCGCCTCCGCGAAGGGGCCTCAAGAGACCCAGTACTTC. It translates to CASSASAKGPQETQYF.